The clone carrying this T cell receptor beta chain was seen only a few times. Its specificity is unknown. The record originates from a study of T cells in Graves' hyperthyroidism and ophthalmopathy. Exclusion of a patient resulted from uncontrolled infection, other autoimmune disease, pregnancy or lactation. It was less than 13 ml of fresh peripheral blood that supplied the PBMCs. It was RNA transcripts that yielded the amplified TCR beta CDR3 regions. During a first-round RT-PCR of the TCR CDR3, the HTBI primer set was used. TCRdb recomputed calls from the multiplex PCR reads with MiXCR, one row per CDR3 protein. The repertoire holds a few hundred thousand distinct CDR3 sequences, with about 13% as singletons. Overall study findings and caveats: The blood repertoire included most of the expanded thyroid clonotypes above 0.001.

J gave up 2 bases and V 4 bases, and 2 bases lay outside the gene matches. Germline lookup yields CDR1 KGHDR and CDR2 SFDVKD. This CDR3 is built from 15 residues. The sequence was collected from a woman aged 40 to 50 with Graves' ophthalmopathy. V usage is TRBV24-1 and J usage is TRBJ1-5, with TRBD1 matching over 9 bases. Sequenced material: blood. The CDR3 reads CATSDRTGGNQPQHF. CDR3 nucleotide sequence: TGTGCCACCAGTGACCGGACAGGGGGCAATCAGCCCCAGCATTTT.